The 4 T cell receptor beta chains in this list originate from one sample, sequenced in a study of cytomegalovirus exposure and HLA in healthy donors. The primer mix had 60 Vbeta and 13 Jbeta primers. Measured with immunoSEQ multiplex PCR; TCRdb has only the in-frame clones, and not every one. The repertoire consists of some 52,000 clones, with roughly 73% occurring once and the leading ten covering approximately 2.7%. Sequenced material: PBMCs. All receptors derive from a man between 18 and 35 years old in good health and CMV-seronegative.

This rearrangement joins TRBV25-1 to TRBJ1-1, with D unresolved. Germline V lookup: CDR1 MGHDK, CDR2 SYGVNS. The CDR3 is 14 amino acids. Trimming took off 0 bases at V and 9 bases at J, with 14 bases between the two ends. CDR3 sequence: CASSEYEFDGKAFF. The DNA for the CDR3 is TGTGCCAGCAGTGAATATGAATTTGACGGGAAAGCTTTCTTT.

CDR3 sequence (DNA): TGCGCCAGCAGCTTGGGGGCAGGGGGGATCACAGATACGCAGTATTTT. Encoded protein: CASSLGAGGITDTQYF. The rearrangement links TRBV5-1 to TRBJ2-3, with a weak D call TRBD1 (7 bases). The CDR3 has 16 residues. Trimming shortened V by 0 bases and J by 2 bases, and 13 bases separated the two germline ends. Germline CDR1 reads SGHRS; CDR2 reads YFSETQ.

The rearrangement uses TRBV6-5 and TRBJ2-1; 11 bases fit TRBD2. The CDR3 is 15 residues long. Germline V gene lookup returns CDR1 MNHEY and CDR2 SVGAGI. After removal of 10 bases from V and 6 bases from J, the junction contained 11 bases not matched to a gene. The CDR3 loop is CATWAASGRTNEQFF. For the CDR3, the DNA is TGTGCCACCTGGGCGGCTAGCGGGAGGACCAATGAGCAGTTCTTC.

This chain joins TRBV28 and TRBJ2-4; D may be TRBD1 (6 bases). Trimming left V 6 bases short and J 0 bases short, with 15 bases between. CDR3 length equals 16 residues. Germline CDR1 MDHEN, CDR2 SYDVKM. CDR3 region: CASSPPTGLAKNIQYF. The CDR3 bases are TGTGCCAGCAGCCCCCCCACAGGGCTAGCCAAAAACATTCAGTACTTC. The full variable domain, its missing parts supplied by reference TRBV28 and TRBJ2-4, is DVKVTQSSRYLVKRTGEKVFLECVQDMDHENMFWYRQDPGLGLRLIYFSYDVKMKEKGDIPEGYSVSREKKERFSLILESASTNQTSMYLCASSPPTGLAKNIQYFGAGTRLSVL.